This entry lists 5 T cell receptor delta chains sequenced from one sample in a study of gamma-delta chains in newborns, infants, children. TCRdb reprocessed the reads using CATT. The data show 10,000 to 14,000 delta-chain clones, around 9% seen once. The sample consisted of blood. These receptors were taken from a child who was a newborn, infant or young child, either healthy, febrile or measles-vaccinated (not recorded which).

This clone is a singleton in its sample. No V gene call is available, although the J gene is TRDJ1; TRDD3 is taken as the D call from the table, unchecked against the DNA. This CDR3 has 19 residues. The CDR3: CACDHVLGDTTSNTDKLIF. The CDR3, as DNA: TGTGCCTGTGACCATGTACTGGGGGATACGACCTCCAACACCGATAAACTCATCTTT.

This clone appeared a few times. The chain couples TRDV2 to TRDJ1, with 7 bases that match TRDD3. V trimming: 3 bases; J trimming: 0 bases; junction bases outside the gene matches: 21. Germline V lookup: CDR1 GEAIGNYY, CDR2 EKD. The CDR3 has 20 amino acids. The CDR3 DNA is TGTGCCTGTGACCCTCTACCCGAGACTGGGGCCGGCCCCTACACCGATAAACTCATCTTT. Its protein product is CACDPLPETGAGPYTDKLIF.

The sample holds a few counts of this clone. Since a much larger clone is just one base distant, this may be a read error. V is TRDV2 and J is TRDJ1, with D possibly TRDD3 on 6 matching bases. CDR1 GEAIGNYY and CDR2 EKD come from the germline V gene. CDR3 length equals 14 residues. V lost 0 bases, J lost 1 base, and 8 bases lay in between. CDR3 DNA sequence: TGTGCCTGTGACACCTGGGGGTTCACCGATAAACTCATCTTT. Its protein product is CACDTWGFTDKLIF.

The chain is built from TRDV2 and TRDJ1, with D perhaps matching TRDD3 (5 bases). CDR3 length: 18 residues. Trimming took 5 bases from V and 0 from J, leaving 24 bases between them. Germline assignment: CDR1 GEAIGNYY and CDR2 EKD. The CDR3 DNA is TGTGCCTGTGCGATCGTCGGGGGCCAAGGGAGGTACACCGATAAACTCATCTTT. Its protein product is CACAIVGGQGRYTDKLIF.

This clone is termed medium-sized. This same CDR3 is encoded by further DNA sequences in the sample. V and J are TRDV1 and TRDJ1; 8 positions agree with TRDD3. Trimming cost V 0 bases and J 4 bases; bases outside gene matches: 7. This CDR3 is 16 amino acids long. CDR1 TSWWSYY and CDR2 QGS come from the germline V gene. CDR3 nucleotides: TGTGCTCTTGGGGAACTACGGTGGGGGATCGTCGATAAACTCATCTTT. Translated: CALGELRWGIVDKLIF.